This T cell receptor beta chain was sequenced in a study of blood T cell repertoires in COVID-19. Whole-study context: Acute and convalescent COVID-19 samples came from the United States, Italy and Spain.

This clone occurred a few times. The participants were between about 18 and 100 years old and came from 20 to 30 US areas. Participants had their cohort set by participant-reported clinical history. Authors' analysis steps: Estimates of nucleated cell counts were drawn from the amplification of reference gene primers. Generated by immunoSEQ multiplex PCR, the TCRdb table keeps only in-frame clones and is missing some. The V and J calls and clone size are taken from that table; D and trimming were inferred from the DNA. Found here are 200,000 or so clones, approximately 89% of them singletons; the top ten hold around 3.6%. Per germline, CDR1 SQVTM and CDR2 ANQGSEA. This CDR3 spans 13 amino acids. After removal of 6 bases from V and 3 bases from J, the junction contained 6 bases not matched to a gene.

The rearrangement joins TRBV29-1 to TRBJ2-5, with 8 bases matching TRBD1. Sample: PBMCs or T cells enriched from blood (not recorded which). The source of this sequence is a woman in her twenties or thirties who had been exposed to COVID-19. This CDR3 reads CSVDRVSEETQYF. CDR3 nucleotides: TGCAGCGTGGACAGGGTTAGCGAAGAGACCCAGTACTTC.